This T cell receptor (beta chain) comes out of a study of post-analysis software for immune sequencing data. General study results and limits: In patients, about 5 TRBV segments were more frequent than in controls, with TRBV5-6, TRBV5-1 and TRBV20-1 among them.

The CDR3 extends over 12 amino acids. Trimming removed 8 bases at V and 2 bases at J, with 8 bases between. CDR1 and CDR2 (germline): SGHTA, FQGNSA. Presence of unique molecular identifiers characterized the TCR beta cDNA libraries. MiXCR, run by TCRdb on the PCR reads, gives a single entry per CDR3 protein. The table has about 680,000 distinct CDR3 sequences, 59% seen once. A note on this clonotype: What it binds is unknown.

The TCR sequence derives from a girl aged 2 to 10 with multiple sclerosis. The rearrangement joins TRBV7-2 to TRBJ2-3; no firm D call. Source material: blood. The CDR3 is CASAPYTDTQYF. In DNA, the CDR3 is TGTGCCAGCGCTCCTTACACAGATACGCAGTATTTT.